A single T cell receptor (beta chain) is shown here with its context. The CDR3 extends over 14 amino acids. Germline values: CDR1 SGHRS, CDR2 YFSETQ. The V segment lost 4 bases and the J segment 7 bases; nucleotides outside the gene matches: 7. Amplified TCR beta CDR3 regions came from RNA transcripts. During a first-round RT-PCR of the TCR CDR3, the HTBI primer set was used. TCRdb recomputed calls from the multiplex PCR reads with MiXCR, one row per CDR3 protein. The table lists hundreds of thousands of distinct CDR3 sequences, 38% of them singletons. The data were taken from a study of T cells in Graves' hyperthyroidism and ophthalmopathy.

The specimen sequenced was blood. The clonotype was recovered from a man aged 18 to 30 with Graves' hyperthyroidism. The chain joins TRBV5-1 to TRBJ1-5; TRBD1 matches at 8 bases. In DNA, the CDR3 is TGCGCCAGCAGCACCGGACAGGGACGGCAGCCCCAGCATTTT. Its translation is CASSTGQGRQPQHF.